There are a few counts of the clone carrying this TCR beta chain. The data belong to a study of response to subunit inactivated influenza vaccine. The CDR3 contains 15 residues. Germline V gene lookup returns CDR1 SGHRS and CDR2 YFSETQ. The V and J ends lost 1 base and 10 bases respectively, with 18 bases between them. TCRdb reprocessed the RT-PCR reads with MiXCR, giving one entry per CDR3 protein. Counted here are 590,000 or so distinct CDR3 sequences, about 14% occurring once; the ten biggest clones make up less than 9%. The specimen was PBMCs from blood, collected 14 to 15 days before vaccination. V is TRBV5-1 and J is TRBJ2-1, with no clear D. This TCR came from a man in his forties or fifties who received an inactivated influenza vaccine. The CDR3 coding sequence is TGCGCCAGCAGCTTGATTGGCGGCGCCTCCCCCGAGCAGTTCTTC. Translation gives CASSLIGGASPEQFF. Variable domain in full (rest from reference TRBV5-1 and TRBJ2-1): KAGVTQTPRYLIKTRGQQVTLSCSPISGHRSVSWYQQTPGQGLQFLFEYFSETQRNKGNFPGRFSGRQFSNSRSEMNVSTLELGDSALYLCASSLIGGASPEQFFGPGTRLTVL.